Listed below are T cell receptor beta chains from one sample, sequenced in a study of blood T cell repertoires in COVID-19. The repertoire was sequenced with immunoSEQ multiplex PCR; TCRdb's copy has only in-frame clones and lacks some. The sample consists of 200,000 to 250,000 clones, roughly 84% of them appearing once. The sample comprised peripheral blood. The receptors here all came from a man aged 40-50 years with acute or convalescent COVID-19. Both conserved end residues are trimmed from each CDR3.

TRBV30	TRBJ1-5	AWTTGGNQPQH
TRBV28	TRBJ1-2	ASSPPTGTVYGYT
TRBV27	TRBJ1-1	ASSSGVGGGTEAF
TRBV5-6	TRBJ1-6	ASSLGHRASPLH
TRBV7-6	TRBJ2-7	ASSLEPQGSYEQY
TRBV6-5	TRBJ2-7	ASRGQGRYEQY
TRBV7-9	TRBJ1-1	ASSLEGRAPEAF
TRBV5-4	TRBJ2-1	ASSLATGARSSYNEQF
TRBV11-1	TRBJ1-1	ASRDTVNTEAF
TRBV9	TRBJ2-5	ASSAGQGSRETQY
TRBV21-1	TRBJ2-7	ASSPPEGQGYEQY
TRBV12-3/TRBV12-4	TRBJ2-7	ASSLDSTYEQY
TRBV5-1	TRBJ1-2	ASSLTTGGYGYT
TRBV7-2	TRBJ2-3	ASSSRSGVRGQSADTQY
TRBV4-2	TRBJ2-1	ASSQVLLAGGYNEQF
TRBV24-1	TRBJ1-5	ATSPPLLDTINNQPQH
TRBV30	TRBJ1-1	ARRDRNTEAF
TRBV2	TRBJ1-1	ASRDRGANTEAF
TRBV7-2	TRBJ1-2	ASSLGTAVYT
TRBV25-1	TRBJ1-1	ASSQGAGNTEAF
TRBV3-1/TRBV3-2	TRBJ2-3	ASSTTSGGADTQY
TRBV9	TRBJ1-2	ASSVTSGGLGYT
TRBV7-2	TRBJ1-3	ASSLGLGGMRSTIY
TRBV2	TRBJ1-1	ASGVREDTEAF
TRBV14	TRBJ2-5	ASSQGDLRLTQY
TRBV7-9	TRBJ1-3	ASSSMSSGNTIY
TRBV3-1/TRBV3-2	TRBJ1-5	ASSQGATRVPQH
TRBV6-6	TRBJ1-2	ASSFVVQGDYGYT
TRBV28	TRBJ2-1	ASSFTSASYNEQF
TRBV7-3	TRBJ2-2	ASSLGGNTGELF
TRBV21-1	TRBJ1-6	ASSKYRDVLDNSPLH
TRBV5-4	TRBJ2-5	ASSFPPNQETQY
TRBV4-1	TRBJ1-5	ASSQGPFVETSNQPQH
TRBV2	TRBJ1-1	ASSVQGAEAF
TRBV5-4	TRBJ2-7	ASSQQRTLGGEQY
TRBV4-2	TRBJ1-2	ASSPKTQGSNYGYT
TRBV6-1	TRBJ2-7	ASSPRNILYEQY
TRBV12-3/TRBV12-4	TRBJ1-2	ATHRGADYGYT
TRBV24-1	TRBJ2-1	ATSDSQGKAYNEQF
TRBV7-6	TRBJ2-7	ASSPAQGTKSYEQY
TRBV5-6	TRBJ2-1	ASSVPSGGGDEQF
TRBV6-5	TRBJ1-4	ASRDSPAEKLF
TRBV7-2	TRBJ1-2	ASTQLQGAGGYT
TRBV3-1/TRBV3-2	TRBJ2-3	ASSQELTSLSTDTQY
TRBV6-5	TRBJ2-3	ASSYTGIGTDTQY
TRBV28	TRBJ1-5	ASSLTRPSNQPQH
TRBV2	TRBJ2-1	ASLVEGNEQF
TRBV5-6	TRBJ2-4	ASSVAQSPKNIQY
TRBV2	TRBJ2-5	ASTQDRGLETQY
TRBV30	TRBJ1-2	AWGYGGLNPYGYT
TRBV30	TRBJ1-2	AWSNLGQGINYGYT
TRBV6-6	TRBJ2-3	ASSYSIAGGPDTQY
TRBV5-4	TRBJ1-2	ASSDGQGGYGYT